The next 24 T cell receptor beta chains were all read from a single sample in a study of shared clonotypes between healthy human individuals. Libraries were prepared by immunoSEQ multiplex PCR; TCRdb keeps only in-frame clonotypes and omits some of them. The sample has millions of clones; roughly 94% are singletons. Naivety among CD8 cells was defined by CD45RO negativity and positive CCR7 selection, thereby excluding terminally differentiated effector memory CD45RA+ cells. Sequenced input: naive CD8+ T cells sorted from blood. The receptors come from a man between 18 and 29 years old in good health.

V and J are TRBV13 and TRBJ1-2; possible D gene TRBD1, 6 bases. The CDR3 covers 13 residues. Germline V gene lookup returns CDR1 PRHDT and CDR2 FYEKMQ (reference sequence). The V end was cut by 5 bases, the J end by 4 bases, with 11 bases between. DNA for the CDR3: TGTGCCAGCAGCGCCTGGGACACCTATGGCTACACCTTC. Protein product: CASSAWDTYGYTF.

This sequence joins TRBV9 and TRBJ2-3, with 9 positions matching TRBD2. Germline V gene data show CDR1 as SGDLS and CDR2 as YYNGEE. V was pared by 0 bases and J by 9 bases, with 11 bases of the junction left unmatched. The CDR3 spans 16 residues. CDR3: CASSVAARGGVETQYF. The CDR3 coding sequence is TGTGCCAGCAGCGTAGCAGCGCGGGGGGGCGTAGAAACGCAGTATTTT.

This clone was seen just once. The chain uses TRBV7-9 and TRBJ2-6; 8 bases are shared with TRBD2. This CDR3 spans 18 amino acids. Per the germline V gene, CDR1 is SEHNR and CDR2 is FQNEAQ (reference sequence). V lost 1 base, J lost 0 bases, and 5 bases stayed unmatched. The CDR3 bases are TGTGCCAGCAGCTTAGGTAGCGGGGCCGGCTCTGGGGCCAACGTCCTGACTTTC. Translating it yields CASSLGSGAGSGANVLTF.

The chain recombines TRBV5-1 with TRBJ2-7; weak D call: TRBD1 (5 bases). The CDR3 is made up of 15 amino acids. Looked up from germline, CDR1 is SGHRS and CDR2 is YFSETQ. Trimming removed 0 bases at V and 4 bases at J, with 14 bases between. The chain's CDR3 is CASSLVGRERYEQYF. The CDR3 DNA is TGCGCCAGCAGCTTGGTCGGCAGGGAAAGGTACGAGCAGTACTTC.

The table lists this clone with a count of one. The genes are TRBV27 and TRBJ2-7, with TRBD1 as a possible D gene (6 bases). The germline V and J ends were trimmed by 3 bases and 1 base, with 16 bases remaining between them. The CDR3 spans 16 residues. Germline CDR1 MNHEY, CDR2 SMNVEV (reference sequence). CDR3 bases: TGTGCCAGCAGTTTCGCAGGGGCCCTCACTTCCTACGAGCAGTACTTC. It encodes CASSFAGALTSYEQYF.

This rearrangement joins TRBV27 to TRBJ2-1; 11 bases line up with TRBD1. Germline assignment: CDR1 MNHEY and CDR2 SMNVEV (reference sequence). This CDR3 region has 16 residues. V gave up 6 bases and J gave up 6 bases; unmatched junction bases: 10. For the CDR3, the DNA is TGTGCCAGCAGCCCGGGGACAGGGGGAATATCCAATGAGCAGTTCTTC. It encodes CASSPGTGGISNEQFF.

The chain couples TRBV4-3 to TRBJ2-7; D gene uncertain. There are 16 residues in the CDR3. Trimming took off 1 base at V and 4 bases at J, with 17 bases between the two ends. The V gene's germline CDR1 is LGHNA and CDR2 YSLEER. The CDR3: CASSQVVQSLGYEQYF. The CDR3, as DNA: TGCGCCAGCAGCCAAGTAGTACAGTCCTTAGGATACGAGCAGTACTTC.

The chain has TRBV2 and TRBJ1-5; unclear D gene. Deletions cut 4 bases from V and 7 bases from J, with 17 bases between. CDR3 size: 15 residues. Germline loops: CDR1 SNHLY, CDR2 FYNNEI. The CDR3 loop is CASSGAGLWEQPQHF. The CDR3 nucleotides read TGTGCCAGCAGTGGGGCCGGTTTATGGGAGCAGCCCCAGCATTTT.

The chain has TRBV11-1 and TRBJ2-5, with 7 bases that match TRBD1. CDR1 SGHAT and CDR2 FQDESV come from the germline V gene (reference sequence). After removal of 10 bases from V and 3 bases from J, the junction contained 8 bases not matched to a gene. The CDR3 contains 13 residues. CDR3 loop: CATAWDREETQYF. For the CDR3, the DNA is TGTGCCACCGCTTGGGACAGAGAAGAGACCCAGTACTTC.

V usage is TRBV13 and J usage is TRBJ1-1; tentative D call: TRBD1 (6 bases). The germline V gene encodes CDR1 PRHDT and CDR2 FYEKMQ (reference sequence). This CDR3 has 14 residues. V gave up 3 bases and J gave up 4 bases, with 12 bases separating them. This chain's CDR3 is CASSLWGAVTEAFF. The DNA for the CDR3 is TGTGCCAGCAGCTTGTGGGGGGCTGTCACTGAAGCTTTCTTT.

V gene TRBV19 combines with J gene TRBJ2-1; D uncertain. Per germline, CDR1 LNHDA and CDR2 SQIVND (reference sequence). CDR3 length: 10 amino acids. Trimming took off 8 bases at V and 5 bases at J, with 4 bases between the two ends. CDR3 sequence (DNA): TGTGCCAGTGGCGACAATGAGCAGTTCTTC. This codes for CASGDNEQFF.

In the case of this clone: Other DNA sequences in this sample translate to the same CDR3. The chain combines TRBV6-1 with TRBJ2-2; no firm D call. CDR1 and CDR2 (germline): MNHNS, SASEGT. With 4 bases removed from V and 6 bases from J, the gap between germline ends came to 0 bases. This CDR3 is 10 amino acids long. The CDR3 DNA follows: TGTGCCAGCAGTGCCGGGGAGCTGTTTTTT. Protein product: CASSAGELFF.

This clone was recorded only once. One junction end does not reproduce the germline sequence, and a read error may be involved. This rearrangement joins TRBV19 to TRBJ2-7, with D hard to call. The CDR3 consists of 14 residues. Germline-derived CDR1 and CDR2 are LNHDA and SQIVND (reference sequence). As DNA, the CDR3 is TGTGCCAGTAGTATCTGGCCCGAAGGTGTCGGTCTGCGCTTC. Its translation: CASSIWPEGVGLRF.

This chain connects TRBV9 to TRBJ2-1; TRBD2 aligns across 8 bases. The V gene's germline CDR1 is SGDLS and CDR2 YYNGEE. The CDR3 contains 16 residues. J lost 7 bases, V lost 0 bases, and 9 bases had no gene match. The CDR3 coding sequence is TGTGCCAGCAGCGTAGTTCCAGCGGGAGCATTAAATGAGCAGTTCTTC. Translated: CASSVVPAGALNEQFF.

This clone turned up a few times. The J gene is TRBJ1-2, the V gene TRBV7-9, with 8 bases lining up with TRBD1. From germline, CDR1 is SEHNR and CDR2 FQNEAQ (reference sequence). J lost 6 bases, V lost 11 bases, and 11 bases had no gene match. There are 13 residues in the CDR3. This CDR3 is CASQDRAWDGYTF. The CDR3 region has the DNA TGTGCCTCTCAGGACAGGGCGTGGGATGGCTACACCTTC.

The chain joins TRBV27 to TRBJ1-5; maybe TRBD1 (5 bases). This CDR3 is 16 amino acids long. The V gene's germline CDR1 is MNHEY and CDR2 SMNVEV (reference sequence). V shed 5 bases and J shed 2 bases, with 16 bases lying between them. In DNA form, the CDR3 reads TGTGCCAGCAGTCCTTCCATGGGGGAACGCAATCAGCCCCAGCATTTT. It encodes CASSPSMGERNQPQHF.

V and J are TRBV6-1 and TRBJ1-2; 8 bases line up with TRBD1. Germline V lookup: CDR1 MNHNS, CDR2 SASEGT. J lost 5 bases, V lost 2 bases, and 4 bases had no gene match. The CDR3 sequence is 14 residues long. CDR3 bases: TGTGCCAGCAGTGAAAGCGGGACAGGTTATGGCTACACCTTC. Its translation: CASSESGTGYGYTF.

The J gene is TRBJ2-7, the V gene TRBV28; TRBD2 matches at 9 bases. Germline CDR1 and CDR2: MDHEN and SYDVKM. V was pared by 4 bases and J by 2 bases, with 6 bases of the junction left unmatched. The CDR3 runs to 15 residues. The CDR3, as DNA: TGTGCCAGCAGTTCTACAGCGGGGGGAACCTACGAGCAGTACTTC. Translated: CASSSTAGGTYEQYF. Full variable domain (outside the CDR3, taken from reference TRBV28 and TRBJ2-7): DVKVTQSSRYLVKRTGEKVFLECVQDMDHENMFWYRQDPGLGLRLIYFSYDVKMKEKGDIPEGYSVSREKKERFSLILESASTNQTSMYLCASSSTAGGTYEQYFGPGTRLTVT.

The chain is built from TRBV6-5 and TRBJ2-5, with D unresolved. V was trimmed by 5 bases and J by 0 bases, leaving 10 bases between them. From germline, CDR1 is MNHEY and CDR2 SVGAGI. This CDR3 comprises 14 residues. The chain's CDR3 is CASSPDQYQETQYF. CDR3 coding DNA: TGTGCCAGCAGTCCCGACCAGTACCAAGAGACCCAGTACTTC.

The chain links TRBV6-1 to TRBJ2-5; no clear D. This CDR3 has 13 residues. CDR1 and CDR2 (germline): MNHNS, SASEGT. Trimming stripped 7 bases from V and 4 bases from J, with 13 bases between. The DNA for the CDR3 is TGTGCCAGCATTGGTGGGGTGTTAGAGACCCAGTACTTC. Translating it yields CASIGGVLETQYF.

This chain joins TRBV10-3 and TRBJ2-5; 7 positions agree with TRBD2. CDR3 length: 14 amino acids. V was pared by 5 bases and J by 2 bases, with 5 bases of the junction left unmatched. Germline CDR1 reads ENHRY; CDR2 reads SYGVKD. In DNA form, the CDR3 reads TGTGCCATCAGTACTAGCGTTACGCAAGAGACCCAGTACTTC. The encoded protein is CAISTSVTQETQYF.

The gene calls are TRBV11-2 and TRBJ2-7; no firm D call. This CDR3 comprises 14 residues. Germline V lookup: CDR1 SGHAT, CDR2 FQNNGV. Trimming took off 2 bases at V and 2 bases at J, with 10 bases between the two ends. CDR3 protein: CASSLYQVPYEQYF. CDR3 in DNA: TGTGCCAGCAGCTTATATCAGGTTCCCTACGAGCAGTACTTC.

This chain uses TRBV4-1 with TRBJ1-4; no definite D call. CDR1 MGHRA and CDR2 YSYEKL come from the germline V gene. This CDR3 comprises 11 residues. V was clipped by 3 bases and J by 8 bases, with 4 bases between them. CDR3 loop: CASSQREKLFF. The CDR3 DNA sequence: TGCGCCAGCAGCCAGCGCGAAAAACTGTTTTTT.

Notes on this clone: The same CDR3 is also encoded by other DNA sequences in this sample. The rearrangement joins TRBV9 to TRBJ2-5; D perhaps matches TRBD2 (6 bases). Germline CDR1 reads SGDLS; CDR2 reads YYNGEE. The CDR3 consists of 14 residues. V lost 0 bases and J lost 5, with 11 bases in between. The CDR3 loop is CASSVGGEEETQYF. For the CDR3, the DNA is TGTGCCAGCAGCGTAGGAGGGGAGGAGGAGACCCAGTACTTC. Complete variable domain (other parts from reference TRBV9 and TRBJ2-5): DSGVTQTPKHLITATGQRVTLRCSPRSGDLSVYWYQQSLDQGLQFLIQYYNGEERAKGNILERFSAQQFPDLHSELNLSSLELGDSALYFCASSVGGEEETQYFGPGTRLLVL.